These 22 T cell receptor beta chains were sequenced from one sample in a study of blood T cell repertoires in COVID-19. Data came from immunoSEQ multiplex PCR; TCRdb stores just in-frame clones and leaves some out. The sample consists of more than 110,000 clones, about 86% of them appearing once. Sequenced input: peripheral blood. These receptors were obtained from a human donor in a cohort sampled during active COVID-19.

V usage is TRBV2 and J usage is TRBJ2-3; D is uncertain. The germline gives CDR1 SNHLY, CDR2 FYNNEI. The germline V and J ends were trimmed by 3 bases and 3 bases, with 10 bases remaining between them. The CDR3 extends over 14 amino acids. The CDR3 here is CASSESGFTDTQYF. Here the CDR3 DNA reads TGTGCCAGCAGTGAGTCCGGTTTTACAGATACGCAGTATTTT.

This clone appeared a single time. The CDR3 loop is CASSMTGLGYEQYF. CDR3 nucleotide sequence: TGTGCCAGCAGCATGACAGGGTTGGGCTACGAGCAGTACTTC. The chain recombines TRBV11-1 with TRBJ2-7; TRBD1 aligns across 7 bases. CDR1 SGHAT and CDR2 FQDESV come from the germline V gene (reference sequence). V was pared by 5 bases and J by 3 bases, with 7 bases of the junction left unmatched. The CDR3 runs to 14 residues.

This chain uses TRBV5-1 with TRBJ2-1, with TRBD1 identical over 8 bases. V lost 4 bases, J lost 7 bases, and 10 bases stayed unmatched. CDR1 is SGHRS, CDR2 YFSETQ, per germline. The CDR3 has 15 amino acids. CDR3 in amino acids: CASSLQGADWNEQFF. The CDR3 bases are TGCGCCAGCAGCCTGCAGGGGGCCGATTGGAATGAGCAGTTCTTC. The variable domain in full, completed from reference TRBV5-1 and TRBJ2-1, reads KAGVTQTPRYLIKTRGQQVTLSCSPISGHRSVSWYQQTPGQGLQFLFEYFSETQRNKGNFPGRFSGRQFSNSRSEMNVSTLELGDSALYLCASSLQGADWNEQFFGPGTRLTVL.

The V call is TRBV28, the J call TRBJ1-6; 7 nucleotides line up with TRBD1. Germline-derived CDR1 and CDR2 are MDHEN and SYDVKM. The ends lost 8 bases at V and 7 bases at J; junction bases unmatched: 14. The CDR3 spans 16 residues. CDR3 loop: CASAQSYGTENSPLHF. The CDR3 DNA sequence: TGTGCCAGCGCTCAGAGTTACGGGACAGAAAATTCACCCCTCCACTTT. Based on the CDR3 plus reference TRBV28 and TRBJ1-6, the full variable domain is DVKVTQSSRYLVKRTGEKVFLECVQDMDHENMFWYRQDPGLGLRLIYFSYDVKMKEKGDIPEGYSVSREKKERFSLILESASTNQTSMYLCASAQSYGTENSPLHFGNGTRLTVT.

For the CDR3, the DNA is TGTGCCAGCTCACCTCCCGGGGTGAGCGATACGCAGTATTTT. Translating gives CASSPPGVSDTQYF. The chain carries TRBV18 and TRBJ2-3; possible D gene TRBD2, 5 bases. The ends were cut back, 3 bases at V and 6 bases at J, with 13 bases in the middle. This CDR3 spans 14 amino acids. Germline V gene sequence: CDR1 KGHSH, CDR2 LQKENI.

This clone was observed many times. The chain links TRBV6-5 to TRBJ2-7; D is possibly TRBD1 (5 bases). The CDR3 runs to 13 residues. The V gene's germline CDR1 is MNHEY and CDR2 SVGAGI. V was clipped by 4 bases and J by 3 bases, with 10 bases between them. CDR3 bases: TGTGCCAGCAGTTCCGACAGAATCTACGAGCAGTACTTC. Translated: CASSSDRIYEQYF.

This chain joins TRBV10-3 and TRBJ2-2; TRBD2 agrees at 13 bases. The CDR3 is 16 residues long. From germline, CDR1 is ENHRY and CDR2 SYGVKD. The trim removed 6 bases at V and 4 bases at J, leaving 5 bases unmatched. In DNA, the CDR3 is TGTGCCATCAGGGAAGGGACTAGCGGGACCACCGGGGAGCTGTTTTTT. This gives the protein CAIREGTSGTTGELFF.

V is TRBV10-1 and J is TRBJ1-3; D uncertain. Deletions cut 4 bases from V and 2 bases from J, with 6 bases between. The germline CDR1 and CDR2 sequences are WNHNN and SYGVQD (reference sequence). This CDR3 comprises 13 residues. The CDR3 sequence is CASSGPAGNTIYF. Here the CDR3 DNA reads TGCGCCAGCAGTGGCCCAGCTGGAAACACCATATATTTT.

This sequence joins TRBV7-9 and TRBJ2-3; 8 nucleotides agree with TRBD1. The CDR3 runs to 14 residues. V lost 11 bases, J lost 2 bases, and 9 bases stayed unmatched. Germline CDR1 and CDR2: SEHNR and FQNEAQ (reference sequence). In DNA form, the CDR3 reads TGTGCCCACTCGGGGGACAGGCACACAGATACGCAGTATTTT. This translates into CAHSGDRHTDTQYF.

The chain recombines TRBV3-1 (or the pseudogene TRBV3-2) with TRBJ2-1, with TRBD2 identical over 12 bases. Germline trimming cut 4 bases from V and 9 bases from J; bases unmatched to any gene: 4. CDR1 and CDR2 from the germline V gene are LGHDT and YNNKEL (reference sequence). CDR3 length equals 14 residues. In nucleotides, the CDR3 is TGTGCCAGCAGCCCTAGCGGGGGGGCGGGTGAGCAGTTCTTC. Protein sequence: CASSPSGGAGEQFF.

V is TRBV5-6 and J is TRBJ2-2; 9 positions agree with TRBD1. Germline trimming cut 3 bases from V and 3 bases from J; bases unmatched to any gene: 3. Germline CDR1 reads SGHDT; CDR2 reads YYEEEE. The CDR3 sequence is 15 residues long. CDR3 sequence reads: CASSYDRGDTGELFF. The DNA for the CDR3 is TGTGCCAGCAGCTACGACAGGGGGGACACCGGGGAGCTGTTTTTT.

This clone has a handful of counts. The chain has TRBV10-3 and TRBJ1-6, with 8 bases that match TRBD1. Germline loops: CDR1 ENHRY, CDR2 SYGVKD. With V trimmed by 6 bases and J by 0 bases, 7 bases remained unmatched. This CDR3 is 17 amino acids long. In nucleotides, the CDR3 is TGTGCCATCAGCGCCGGACAGGGAGACTCCTATAATTCACCCCTCCACTTT. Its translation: CAISAGQGDSYNSPLHF.

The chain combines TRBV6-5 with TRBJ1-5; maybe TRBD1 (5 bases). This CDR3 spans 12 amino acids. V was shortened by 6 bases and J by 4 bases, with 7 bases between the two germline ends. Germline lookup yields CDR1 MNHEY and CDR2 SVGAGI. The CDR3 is CASRGGNQPQHF. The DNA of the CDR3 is TGTGCCAGCAGGGGGGGGAATCAGCCCCAGCATTTT.

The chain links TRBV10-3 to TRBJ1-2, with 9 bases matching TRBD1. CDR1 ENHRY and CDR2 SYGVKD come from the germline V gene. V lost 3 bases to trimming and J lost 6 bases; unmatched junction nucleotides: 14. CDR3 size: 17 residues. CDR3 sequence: CAISDGQGWITINGYTF. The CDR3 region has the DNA TGTGCCATCAGTGACGGACAGGGGTGGATTACGATCAATGGCTACACCTTC.

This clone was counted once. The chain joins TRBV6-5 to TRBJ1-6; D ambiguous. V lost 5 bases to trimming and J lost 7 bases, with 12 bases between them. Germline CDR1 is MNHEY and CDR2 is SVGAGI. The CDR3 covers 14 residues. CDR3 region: CASSLRESNSPLHF. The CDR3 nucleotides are TGTGCCAGCAGTCTCCGGGAAAGCAATTCACCCCTCCACTTT.

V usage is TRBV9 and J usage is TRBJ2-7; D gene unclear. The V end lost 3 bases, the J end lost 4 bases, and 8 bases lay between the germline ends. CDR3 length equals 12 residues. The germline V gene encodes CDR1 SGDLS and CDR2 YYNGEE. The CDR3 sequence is CASSDTPYEQYF. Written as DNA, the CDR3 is TGTGCCAGCAGCGACACCCCGTACGAGCAGTACTTC.

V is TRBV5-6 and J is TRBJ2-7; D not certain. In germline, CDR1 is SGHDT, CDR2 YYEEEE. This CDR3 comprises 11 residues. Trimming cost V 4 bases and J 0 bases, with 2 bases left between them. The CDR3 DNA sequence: TGTGCCAGCAGCCACTCCTACGAGCAGTACTTC. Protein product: CASSHSYEQYF. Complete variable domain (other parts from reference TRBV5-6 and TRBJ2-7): DAGVTQSPTHLIKTRGQQVTLRCSPKSGHDTVSWYQQALGQGPQFIFQYYEEEERQRGNFPDRFSGHQFPNYSSELNVNALLLGDSALYLCASSHSYEQYFGPGTRLTVT.

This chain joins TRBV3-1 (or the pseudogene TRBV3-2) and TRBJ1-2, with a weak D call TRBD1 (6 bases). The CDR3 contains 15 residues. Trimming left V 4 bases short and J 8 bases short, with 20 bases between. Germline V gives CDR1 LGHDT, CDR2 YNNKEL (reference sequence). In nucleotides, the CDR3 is TGTGCCAGCAGCCTTAATAACCGGGGGGCGATGGGCTACACCTTC. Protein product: CASSLNNRGAMGYTF.

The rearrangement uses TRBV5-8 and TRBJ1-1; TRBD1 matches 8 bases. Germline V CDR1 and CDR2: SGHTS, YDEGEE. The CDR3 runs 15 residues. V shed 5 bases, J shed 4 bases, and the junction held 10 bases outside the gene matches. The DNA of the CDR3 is TGTGCCAGCAGTAAGAGGACAGGGATGGCCACTGAAGCTTTCTTT. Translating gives CASSKRTGMATEAFF.

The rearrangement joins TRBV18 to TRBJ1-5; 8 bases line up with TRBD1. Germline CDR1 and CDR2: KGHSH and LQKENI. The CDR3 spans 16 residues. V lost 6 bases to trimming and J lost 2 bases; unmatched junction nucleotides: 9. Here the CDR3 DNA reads TGTGCCAGCTCCGATCAGGGGGCCGGGGGCAATCAGCCCCAGCATTTT. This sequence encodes CASSDQGAGGNQPQHF.

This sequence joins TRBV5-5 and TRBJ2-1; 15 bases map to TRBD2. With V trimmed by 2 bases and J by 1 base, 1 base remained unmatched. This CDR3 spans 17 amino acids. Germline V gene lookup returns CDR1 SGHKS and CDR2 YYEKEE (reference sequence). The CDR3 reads CASSFGLAGGSYNEQFF. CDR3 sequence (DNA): TGTGCCAGCAGCTTCGGACTAGCGGGGGGGTCCTACAATGAGCAGTTCTTC. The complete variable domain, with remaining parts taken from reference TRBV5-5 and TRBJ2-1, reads DAGVTQSPTHLIKTRGQQVTLRCSPISGHKSVSWYQQVLGQGPQFIFQYYEKEERGRGNFPDRFSARQFPNYSSELNVNALLLGDSALYLCASSFGLAGGSYNEQFFGPGTRLTVL.

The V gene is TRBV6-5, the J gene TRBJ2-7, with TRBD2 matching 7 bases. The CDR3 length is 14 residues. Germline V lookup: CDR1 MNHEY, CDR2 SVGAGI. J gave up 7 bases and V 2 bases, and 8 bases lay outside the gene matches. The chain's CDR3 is CASSYRLGGEEQYF. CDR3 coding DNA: TGTGCCAGCAGTTACCGCTTGGGAGGGGAGGAGCAGTACTTC.